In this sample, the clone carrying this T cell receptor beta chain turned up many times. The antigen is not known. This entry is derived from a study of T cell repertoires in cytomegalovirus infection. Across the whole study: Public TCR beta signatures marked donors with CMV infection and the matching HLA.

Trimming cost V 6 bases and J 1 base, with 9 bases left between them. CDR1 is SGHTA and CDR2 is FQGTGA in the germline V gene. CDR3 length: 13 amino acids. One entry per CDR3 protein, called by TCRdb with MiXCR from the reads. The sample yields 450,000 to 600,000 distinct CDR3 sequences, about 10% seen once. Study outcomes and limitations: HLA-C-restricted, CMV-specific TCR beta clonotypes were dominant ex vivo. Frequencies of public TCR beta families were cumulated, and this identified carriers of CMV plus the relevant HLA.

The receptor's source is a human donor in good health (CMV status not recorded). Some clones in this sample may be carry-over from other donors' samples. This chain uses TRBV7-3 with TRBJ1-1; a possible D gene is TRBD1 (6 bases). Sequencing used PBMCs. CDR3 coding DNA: TGTGCCAGCAGAGGACAGCCGAACACTGAAGCTTTCTTT. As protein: CASRGQPNTEAFF.